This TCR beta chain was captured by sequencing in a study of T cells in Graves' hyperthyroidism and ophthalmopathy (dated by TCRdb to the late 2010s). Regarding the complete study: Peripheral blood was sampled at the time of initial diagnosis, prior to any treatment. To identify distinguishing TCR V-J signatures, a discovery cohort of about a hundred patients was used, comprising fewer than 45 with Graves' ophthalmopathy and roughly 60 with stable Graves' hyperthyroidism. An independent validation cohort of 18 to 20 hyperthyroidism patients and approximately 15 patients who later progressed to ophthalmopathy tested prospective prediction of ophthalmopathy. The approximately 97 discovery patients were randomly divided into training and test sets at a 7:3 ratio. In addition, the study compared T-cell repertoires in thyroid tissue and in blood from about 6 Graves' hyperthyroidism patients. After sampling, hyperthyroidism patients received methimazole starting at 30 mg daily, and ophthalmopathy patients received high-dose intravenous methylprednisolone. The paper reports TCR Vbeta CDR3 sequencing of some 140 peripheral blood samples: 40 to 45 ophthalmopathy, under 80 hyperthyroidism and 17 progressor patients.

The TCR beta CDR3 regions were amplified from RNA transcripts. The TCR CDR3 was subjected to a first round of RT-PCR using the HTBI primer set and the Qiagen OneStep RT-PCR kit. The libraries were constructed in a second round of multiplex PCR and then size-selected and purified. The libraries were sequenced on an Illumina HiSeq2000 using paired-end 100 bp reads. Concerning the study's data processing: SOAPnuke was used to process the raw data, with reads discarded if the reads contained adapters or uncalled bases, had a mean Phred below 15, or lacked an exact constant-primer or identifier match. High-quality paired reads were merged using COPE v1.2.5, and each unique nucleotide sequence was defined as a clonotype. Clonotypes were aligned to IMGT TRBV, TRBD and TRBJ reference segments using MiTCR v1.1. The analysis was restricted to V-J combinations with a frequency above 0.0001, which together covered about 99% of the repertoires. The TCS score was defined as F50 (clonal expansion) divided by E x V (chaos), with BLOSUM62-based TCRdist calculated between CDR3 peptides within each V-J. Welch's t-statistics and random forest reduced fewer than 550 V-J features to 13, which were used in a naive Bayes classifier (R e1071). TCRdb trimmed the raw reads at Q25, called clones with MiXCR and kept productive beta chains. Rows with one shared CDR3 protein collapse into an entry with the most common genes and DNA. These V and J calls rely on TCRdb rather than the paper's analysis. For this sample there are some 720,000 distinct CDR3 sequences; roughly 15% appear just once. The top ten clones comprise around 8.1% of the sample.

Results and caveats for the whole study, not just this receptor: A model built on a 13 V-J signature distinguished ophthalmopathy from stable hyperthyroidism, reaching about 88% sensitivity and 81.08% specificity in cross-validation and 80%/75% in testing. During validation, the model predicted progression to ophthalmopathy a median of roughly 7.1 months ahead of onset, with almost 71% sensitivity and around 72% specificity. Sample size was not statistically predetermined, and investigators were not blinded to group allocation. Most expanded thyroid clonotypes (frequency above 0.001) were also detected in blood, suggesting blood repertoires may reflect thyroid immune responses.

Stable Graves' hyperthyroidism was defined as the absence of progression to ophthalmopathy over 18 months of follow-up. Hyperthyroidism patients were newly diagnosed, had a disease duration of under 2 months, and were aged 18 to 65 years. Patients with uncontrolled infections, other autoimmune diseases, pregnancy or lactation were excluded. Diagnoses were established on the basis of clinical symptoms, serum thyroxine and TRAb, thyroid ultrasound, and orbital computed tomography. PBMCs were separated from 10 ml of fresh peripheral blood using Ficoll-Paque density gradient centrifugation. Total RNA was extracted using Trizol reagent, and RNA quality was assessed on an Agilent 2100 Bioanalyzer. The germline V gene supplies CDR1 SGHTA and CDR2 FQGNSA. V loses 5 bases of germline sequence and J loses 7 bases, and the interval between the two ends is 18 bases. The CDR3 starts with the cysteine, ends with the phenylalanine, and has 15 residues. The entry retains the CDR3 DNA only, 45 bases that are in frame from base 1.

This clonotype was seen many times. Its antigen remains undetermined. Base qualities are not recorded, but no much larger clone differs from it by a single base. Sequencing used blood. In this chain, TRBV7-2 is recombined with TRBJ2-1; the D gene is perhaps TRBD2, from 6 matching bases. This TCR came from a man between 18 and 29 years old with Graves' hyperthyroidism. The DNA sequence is TGTGCCAGCAGCCCCCGGGACTGGGGGTTGAATGAGCAGTTCTTC. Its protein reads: CASSPRDWGLNEQFF.